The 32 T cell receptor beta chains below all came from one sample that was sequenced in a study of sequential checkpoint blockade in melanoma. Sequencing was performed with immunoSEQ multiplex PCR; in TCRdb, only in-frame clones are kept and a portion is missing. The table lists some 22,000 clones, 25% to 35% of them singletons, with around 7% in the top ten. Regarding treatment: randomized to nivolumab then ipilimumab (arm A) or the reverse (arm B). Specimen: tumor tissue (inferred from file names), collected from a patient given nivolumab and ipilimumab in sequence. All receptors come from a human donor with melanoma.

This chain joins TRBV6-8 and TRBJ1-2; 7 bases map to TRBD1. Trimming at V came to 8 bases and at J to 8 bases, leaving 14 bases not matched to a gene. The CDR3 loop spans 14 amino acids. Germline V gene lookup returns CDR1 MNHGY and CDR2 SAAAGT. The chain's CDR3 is CASRTDRVVDGYTF. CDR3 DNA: TGTGCCAGCCGAACCGACAGGGTGGTGGACGGCTACACCTTC.

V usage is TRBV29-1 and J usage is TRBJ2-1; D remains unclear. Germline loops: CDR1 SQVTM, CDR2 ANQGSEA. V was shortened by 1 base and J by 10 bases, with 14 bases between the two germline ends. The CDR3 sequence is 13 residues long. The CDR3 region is CSVEGTSSIEQFF. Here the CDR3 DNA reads TGCAGCGTTGAAGGTACAAGCTCAATCGAGCAGTTCTTC.

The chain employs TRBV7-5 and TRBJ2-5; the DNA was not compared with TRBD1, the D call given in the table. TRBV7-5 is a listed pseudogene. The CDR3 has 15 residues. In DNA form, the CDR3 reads TGTGCCAGCAGCACGACGACAGGGAATGGGAAGACCCAGTACTTC. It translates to CASSTTTGNGKTQYF.

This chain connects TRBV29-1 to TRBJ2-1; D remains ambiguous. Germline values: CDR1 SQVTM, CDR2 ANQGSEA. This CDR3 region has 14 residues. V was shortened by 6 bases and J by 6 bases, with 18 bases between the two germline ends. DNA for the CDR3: TGCAGCGTCACGTCCTTCCGGGCCTCCAATGAGCAGTTCTTC. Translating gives CSVTSFRASNEQFF.

CDR3 sequence reads: CASSLDAGGAHNEKLFF. The CDR3 DNA is TGTGCCAGCAGTCTAGACGCAGGGGGGGCGCATAATGAAAAACTGTTTTTT. V usage is TRBV28 and J usage is TRBJ1-4; TRBD1 matches at 7 bases. This CDR3 has 17 amino acids. From germline, CDR1 is MDHEN and CDR2 SYDVKM. Trimming removed 5 bases from V and 4 bases from J; junction bases left unmatched: 13.

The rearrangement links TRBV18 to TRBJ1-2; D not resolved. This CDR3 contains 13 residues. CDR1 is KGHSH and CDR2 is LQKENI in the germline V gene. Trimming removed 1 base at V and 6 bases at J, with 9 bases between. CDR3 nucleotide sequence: TGTGCCAGCTCACCACGGACGCTGAATGGCTACACCTTC. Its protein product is CASSPRTLNGYTF.

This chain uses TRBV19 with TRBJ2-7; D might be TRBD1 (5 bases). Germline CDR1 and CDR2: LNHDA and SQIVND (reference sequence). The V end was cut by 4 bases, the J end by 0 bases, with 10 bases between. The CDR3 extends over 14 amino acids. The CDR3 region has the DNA TGTGCCAGTAGTACGACAGTGCCCTCCTACGAGCAGTACTTC. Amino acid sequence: CASSTTVPSYEQYF.

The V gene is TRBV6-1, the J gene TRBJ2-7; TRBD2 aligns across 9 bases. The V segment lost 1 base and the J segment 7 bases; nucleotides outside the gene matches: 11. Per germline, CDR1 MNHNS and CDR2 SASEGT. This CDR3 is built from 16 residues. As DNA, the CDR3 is TGTGCCAGCAGTGAAGAAGGAAGCGGGAGGATGGGGGAGCAGTACTTC. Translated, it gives CASSEEGSGRMGEQYF.

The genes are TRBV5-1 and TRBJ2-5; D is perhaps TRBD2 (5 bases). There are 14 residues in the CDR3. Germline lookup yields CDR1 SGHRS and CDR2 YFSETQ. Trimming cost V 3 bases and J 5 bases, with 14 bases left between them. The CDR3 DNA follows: TGCGCCAGCAGCTCGGCCGGCGGGCTGGAGACCCAGTACTTC. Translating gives CASSSAGGLETQYF.

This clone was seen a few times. The CDR3 protein is CASSRGLGGAYEQYF. CDR3 coding DNA: TGTGCCAGCAGCCGGGGCCTAGGGGGTGCCTACGAGCAGTACTTC. V usage is TRBV11-3 and J usage is TRBJ2-7; tentatively, D is TRBD1 (6 bases). CDR3 length: 15 amino acids. From germline, CDR1 is SGHNT and CDR2 YENEEA. Trimming removed 5 bases from V and 2 bases from J, with 16 bases in between. Supplemented by reference TRBV11-3 and TRBJ2-7, the full variable domain reads EAGVVQSPRYKIIEKKQPVAFWCNPISGHNTLYWYLQNLGQGPELLIRYENEEAVDDSQLPKDRFSAERLKGVDSTLKIQPAELGDSAVYLCASSRGLGGAYEQYFGPGTRLTVT.

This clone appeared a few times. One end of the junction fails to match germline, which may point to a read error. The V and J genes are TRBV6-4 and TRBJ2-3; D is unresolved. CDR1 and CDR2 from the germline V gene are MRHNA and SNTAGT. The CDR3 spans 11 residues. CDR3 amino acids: CASSYSNTQYF. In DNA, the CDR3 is TGTGCCAGCAGTTACTCCAATACGCAGTATTTT.

The CDR3: CASSLSPPGSDTEAFF. The DNA for the CDR3 is TGTGCCAGCAGTTTATCCCCCCCAGGATCGGACACTGAAGCTTTCTTT. This chain uses TRBV28 with TRBJ1-1, with no clear D. V dropped 1 base and J dropped 3 bases, with 15 bases sitting between them. CDR1 is MDHEN and CDR2 is SYDVKM in the germline V gene. The CDR3 extends over 16 amino acids. Drawing the rest from reference TRBV28 and TRBJ1-1, the complete variable domain is DVKVTQSSRYLVKRTGEKVFLECVQDMDHENMFWYRQDPGLGLRLIYFSYDVKMKEKGDIPEGYSVSREKKERFSLILESASTNQTSMYLCASSLSPPGSDTEAFFGQGTRLTVV.

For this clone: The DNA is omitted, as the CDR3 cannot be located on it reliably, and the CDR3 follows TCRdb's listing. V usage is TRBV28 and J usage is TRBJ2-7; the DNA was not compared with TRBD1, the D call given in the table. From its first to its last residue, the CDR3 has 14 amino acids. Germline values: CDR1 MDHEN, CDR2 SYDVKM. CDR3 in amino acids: CASTPGHFGNEQYF.

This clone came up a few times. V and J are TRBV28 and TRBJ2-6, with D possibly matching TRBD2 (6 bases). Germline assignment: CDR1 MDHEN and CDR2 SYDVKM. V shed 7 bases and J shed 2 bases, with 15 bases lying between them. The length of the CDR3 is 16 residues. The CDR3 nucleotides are TGTGCCAGCACCGGACGCTCGGGGGCTGGGGCCAACGTCCTGACTTTC. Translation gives CASTGRSGAGANVLTF.

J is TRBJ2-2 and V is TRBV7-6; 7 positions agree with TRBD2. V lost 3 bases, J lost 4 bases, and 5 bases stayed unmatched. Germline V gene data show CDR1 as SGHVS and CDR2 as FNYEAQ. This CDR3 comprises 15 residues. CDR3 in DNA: TGTGCCAGCAGCTTGGTGGGGGGGAGCACCGGGGAGCTGTTTTTT. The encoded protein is CASSLVGGSTGELFF.

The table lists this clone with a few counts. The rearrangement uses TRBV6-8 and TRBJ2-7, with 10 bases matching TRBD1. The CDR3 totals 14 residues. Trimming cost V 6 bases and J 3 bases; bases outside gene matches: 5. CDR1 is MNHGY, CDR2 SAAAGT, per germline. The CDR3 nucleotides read TGTGCCAGCAGGGGGACAGGGGCCTACTACGAGCAGTACTTC. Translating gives CASRGTGAYYEQYF.

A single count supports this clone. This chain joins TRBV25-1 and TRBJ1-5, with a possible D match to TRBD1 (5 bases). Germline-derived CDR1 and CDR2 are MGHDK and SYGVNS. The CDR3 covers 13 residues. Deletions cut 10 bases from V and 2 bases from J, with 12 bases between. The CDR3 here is CATRGEGNQPQHF. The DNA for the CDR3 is TGTGCCACTAGAGGGGAAGGCAATCAGCCCCAGCATTTT.

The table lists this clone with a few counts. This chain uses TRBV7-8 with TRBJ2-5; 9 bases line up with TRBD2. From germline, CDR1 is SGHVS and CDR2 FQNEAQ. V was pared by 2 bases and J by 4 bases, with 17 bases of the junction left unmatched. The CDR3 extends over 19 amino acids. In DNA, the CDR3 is TGTGCCAGCAGCTTACTGGCCGCCCCGCCTAGCGGGAATAGAGAGACCCAGTACTTC. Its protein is CASSLLAAPPSGNRETQYF.

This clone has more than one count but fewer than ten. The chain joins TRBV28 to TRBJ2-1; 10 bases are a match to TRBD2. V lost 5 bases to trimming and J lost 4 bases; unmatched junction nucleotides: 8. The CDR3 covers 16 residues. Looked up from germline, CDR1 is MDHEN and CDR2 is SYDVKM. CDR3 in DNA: TGTGCCAGCAGTCCTGGTGGACTAGCGGTTTACAATGAGCAGTTCTTC. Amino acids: CASSPGGLAVYNEQFF.

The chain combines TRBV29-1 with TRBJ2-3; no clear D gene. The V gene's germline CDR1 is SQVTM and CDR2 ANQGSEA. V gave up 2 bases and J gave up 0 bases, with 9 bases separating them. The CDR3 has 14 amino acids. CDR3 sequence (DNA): TGCAGCGTTGAAAGGCAGCAAAGCACAGATACGCAGTATTTT. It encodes CSVERQQSTDTQYF.

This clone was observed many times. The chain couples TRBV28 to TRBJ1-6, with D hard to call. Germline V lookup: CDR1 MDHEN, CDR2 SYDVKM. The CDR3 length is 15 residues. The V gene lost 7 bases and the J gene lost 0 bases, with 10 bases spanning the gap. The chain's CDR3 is CASTDFTSYNSPLHF. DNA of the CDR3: TGTGCCAGCACGGATTTTACCTCCTATAATTCACCCCTCCACTTT.

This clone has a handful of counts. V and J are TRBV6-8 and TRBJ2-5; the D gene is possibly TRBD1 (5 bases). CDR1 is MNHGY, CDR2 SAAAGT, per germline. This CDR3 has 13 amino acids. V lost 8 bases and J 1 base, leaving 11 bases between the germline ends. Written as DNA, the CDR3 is TGTGCCAGCGGGGCTGGCTTCCAAGAGACCCAGTACTTC. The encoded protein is CASGAGFQETQYF.

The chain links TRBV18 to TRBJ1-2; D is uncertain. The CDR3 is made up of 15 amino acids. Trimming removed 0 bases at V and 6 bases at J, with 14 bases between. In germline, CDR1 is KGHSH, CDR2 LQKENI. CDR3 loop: CASSPPLNGFDGYTF. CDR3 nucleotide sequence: TGTGCCAGCTCACCACCCCTCAATGGGTTCGATGGCTACACCTTC. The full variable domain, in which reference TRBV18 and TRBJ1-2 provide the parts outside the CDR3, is NAGVMQNPRHLVRRRGQEARLRCSPMKGHSHVYWYRQLPEEGLKFMVYLQKENIIDESGMPKERFSAEFPKEGPSILRIQQVVRGDSAAYFCASSPPLNGFDGYTFGSGTRLTVV.

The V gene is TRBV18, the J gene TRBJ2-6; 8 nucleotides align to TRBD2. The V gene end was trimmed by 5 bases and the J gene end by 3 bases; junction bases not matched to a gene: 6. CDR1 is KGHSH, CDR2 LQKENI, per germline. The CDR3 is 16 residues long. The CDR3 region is CASSGLAVGGANVLTF. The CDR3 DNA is TGTGCCAGCTCAGGACTAGCAGTAGGTGGGGCCAACGTCCTGACTTTC.

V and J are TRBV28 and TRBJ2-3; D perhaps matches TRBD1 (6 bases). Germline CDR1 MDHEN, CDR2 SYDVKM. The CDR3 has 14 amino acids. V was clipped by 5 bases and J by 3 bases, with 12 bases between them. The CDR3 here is CASSPQGGTDTQYF. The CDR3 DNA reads TGTGCCAGCAGTCCCCAAGGGGGAACAGATACGCAGTATTTT.

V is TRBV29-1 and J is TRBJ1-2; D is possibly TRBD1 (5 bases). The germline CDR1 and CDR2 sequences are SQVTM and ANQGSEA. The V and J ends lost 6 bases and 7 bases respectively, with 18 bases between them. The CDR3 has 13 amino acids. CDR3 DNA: TGCAGCGTCCTAGACCCGGGACTTCGTGGCTACACCTTC. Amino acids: CSVLDPGLRGYTF. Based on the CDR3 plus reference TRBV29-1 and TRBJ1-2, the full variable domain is SAVISQKPSRDICQRGTSLTIQCQVDSQVTMMFWYRQQPGQSLTLIATANQGSEATYESGFVIDKFPISRPNLTFSTLTVSNMSPEDSSIYLCSVLDPGLRGYTFGSGTRLTVV.

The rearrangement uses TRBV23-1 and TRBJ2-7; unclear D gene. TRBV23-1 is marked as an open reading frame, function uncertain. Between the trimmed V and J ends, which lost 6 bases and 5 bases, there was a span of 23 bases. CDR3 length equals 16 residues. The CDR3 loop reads CASSQDRWKSGHEQYF. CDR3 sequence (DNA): TGCGCCAGCAGCCAAGATAGATGGAAATCGGGCCACGAGCAGTACTTC.

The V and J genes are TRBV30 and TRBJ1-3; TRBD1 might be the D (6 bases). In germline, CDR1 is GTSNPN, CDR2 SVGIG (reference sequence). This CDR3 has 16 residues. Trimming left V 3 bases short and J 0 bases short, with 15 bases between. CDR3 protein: CAWRGGKRGSGNTIYF. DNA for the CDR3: TGTGCCTGGAGAGGGGGGAAAAGGGGCTCTGGAAACACCATATATTTT.

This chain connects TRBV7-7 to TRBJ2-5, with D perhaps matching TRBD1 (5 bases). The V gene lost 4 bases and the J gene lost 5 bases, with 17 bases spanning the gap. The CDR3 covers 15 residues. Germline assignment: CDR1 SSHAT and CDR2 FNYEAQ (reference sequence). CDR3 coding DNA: TGTGCCAGCAGCTCCGGTGGGGCGGATAGGGAGACCCAGTACTTC. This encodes CASSSGGADRETQYF.

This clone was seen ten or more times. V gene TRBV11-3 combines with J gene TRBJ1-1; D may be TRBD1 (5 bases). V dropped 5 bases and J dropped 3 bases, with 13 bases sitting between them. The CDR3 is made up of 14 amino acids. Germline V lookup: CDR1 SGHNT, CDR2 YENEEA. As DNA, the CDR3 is TGTGCCAGCAGCAGGGACGCCCGGGACACTGAAGCTTTCTTT. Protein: CASSRDARDTEAFF.

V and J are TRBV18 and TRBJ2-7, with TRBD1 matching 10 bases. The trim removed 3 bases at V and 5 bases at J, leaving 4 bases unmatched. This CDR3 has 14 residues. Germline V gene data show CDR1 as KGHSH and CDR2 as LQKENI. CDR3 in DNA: TGTGCCAGCTCACCCCAAGGGACAGGGGACGAGCAGTACTTC. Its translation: CASSPQGTGDEQYF. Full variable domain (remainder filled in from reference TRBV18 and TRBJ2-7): NAGVMQNPRHLVRRRGQEARLRCSPMKGHSHVYWYRQLPEEGLKFMVYLQKENIIDESGMPKERFSAEFPKEGPSILRIQQVVRGDSAAYFCASSPQGTGDEQYFGPGTRLTVT.

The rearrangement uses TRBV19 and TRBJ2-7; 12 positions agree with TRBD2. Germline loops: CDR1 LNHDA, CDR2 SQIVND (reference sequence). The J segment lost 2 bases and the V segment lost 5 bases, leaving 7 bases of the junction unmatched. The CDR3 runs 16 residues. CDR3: CASSPTTSGGAYEQYF. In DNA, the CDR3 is TGTGCCAGTAGTCCCACGACTAGCGGGGGTGCCTACGAGCAGTACTTC.